This T cell receptor beta chain came from a study of T cell responses to AZD1222 COVID-19 vaccine. A word on this clone: What it binds is not known.

Using immunoSEQ multiplex PCR, the repertoire was profiled, and TCRdb retains in-frame clones only, with some absent. The profile covers approximately 90,000 clones, with 91% appearing a single time and more than 6.5% taken by the ten largest. Study-level results: The study reported that nearly half of spike-specific TCRs target unmutated variant regions. AZD1222 recipients seropositive at baseline numbered only six or seven.

The receptor was isolated from an adult in good health. Specimen: peripheral blood, collected on day 0 of AZD1222 vaccination.

This chain's CDR3 is CATSRITGELFF. In DNA, the CDR3 is TGTGCCACCAGCAGAATAACCGGGGAGCTGTTTTTT. The chain combines TRBV15 with TRBJ2-2; no clear D. This CDR3 comprises 12 residues. Per the germline V gene, CDR1 is LNHNV and CDR2 is YYDKDF (reference sequence). Trimming pared 2 bases from V and 5 bases from J, leaving 3 bases between.